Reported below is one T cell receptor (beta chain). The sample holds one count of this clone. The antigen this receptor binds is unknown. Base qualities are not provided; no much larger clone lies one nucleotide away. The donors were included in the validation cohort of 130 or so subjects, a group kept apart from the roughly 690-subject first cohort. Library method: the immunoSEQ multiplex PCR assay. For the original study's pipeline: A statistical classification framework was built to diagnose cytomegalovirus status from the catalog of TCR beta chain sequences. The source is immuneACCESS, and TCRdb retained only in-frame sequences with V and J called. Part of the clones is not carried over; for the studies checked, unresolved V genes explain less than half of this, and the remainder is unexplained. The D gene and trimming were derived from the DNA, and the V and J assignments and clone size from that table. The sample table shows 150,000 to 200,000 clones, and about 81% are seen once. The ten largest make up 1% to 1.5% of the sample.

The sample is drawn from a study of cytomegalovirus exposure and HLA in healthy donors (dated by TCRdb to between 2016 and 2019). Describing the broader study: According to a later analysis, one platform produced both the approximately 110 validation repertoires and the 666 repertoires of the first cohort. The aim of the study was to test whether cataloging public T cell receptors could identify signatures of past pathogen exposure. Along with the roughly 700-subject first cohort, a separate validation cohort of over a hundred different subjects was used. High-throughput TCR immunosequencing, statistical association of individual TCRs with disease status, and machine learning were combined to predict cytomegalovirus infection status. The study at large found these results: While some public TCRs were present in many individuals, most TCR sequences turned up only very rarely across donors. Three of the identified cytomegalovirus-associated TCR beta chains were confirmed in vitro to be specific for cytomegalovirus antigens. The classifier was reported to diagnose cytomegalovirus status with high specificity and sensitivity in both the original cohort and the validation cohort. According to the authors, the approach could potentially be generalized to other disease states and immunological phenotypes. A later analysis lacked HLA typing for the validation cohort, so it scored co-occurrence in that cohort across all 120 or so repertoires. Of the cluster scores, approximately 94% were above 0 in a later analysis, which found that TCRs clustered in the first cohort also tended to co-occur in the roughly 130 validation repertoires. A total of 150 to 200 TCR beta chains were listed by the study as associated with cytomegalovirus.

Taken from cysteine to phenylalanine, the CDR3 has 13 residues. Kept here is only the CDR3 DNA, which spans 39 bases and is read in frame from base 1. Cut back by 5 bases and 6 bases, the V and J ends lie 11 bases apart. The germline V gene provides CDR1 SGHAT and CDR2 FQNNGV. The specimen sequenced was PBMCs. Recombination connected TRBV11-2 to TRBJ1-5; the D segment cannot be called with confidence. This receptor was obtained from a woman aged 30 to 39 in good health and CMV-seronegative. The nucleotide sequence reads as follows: TGTGCCAGCAGCCCCCGGGGTATTCAGCCCCAGCATTTT. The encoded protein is CASSPRGIQPQHF.